This TCR beta chain was observed in a study of T cell responses to AZD1222 COVID-19 vaccine. As for this clone: Its antigen remains unknown.

Germline V lookup: CDR1 SGDLS, CDR2 YYNGEE. This CDR3 is 13 amino acids long. With V trimmed by 4 bases and J by 7 bases, 4 bases remained unmatched. Regarding the study as a whole: A mostly white British donor set with more females was recruited, and clonal diversity was possibly underestimated. CD4 TCRs covered the whole spike, strongest at regions 160-218 and 743-854.

TCRdb's copy holds only in-frame clones and misses some; the assay was immunoSEQ multiplex PCR. Of over 100,000 clones in the sample, 88% were seen once. The sequenced sample was peripheral blood, obtained on day 0 of AZD1222 vaccination. The origin of this receptor is an adult in good health. The chain recombines TRBV9 with TRBJ1-2; TRBD1 aligns across 10 bases. CDR3 region: CASSQGTGAGYTF. As DNA, the CDR3 is TGTGCCAGCAGCCAAGGGACAGGGGCTGGCTACACCTTC. Variable domain in full (rest from reference TRBV9 and TRBJ1-2): DSGVTQTPKHLITATGQRVTLRCSPRSGDLSVYWYQQSLDQGLQFLIQYYNGEERAKGNILERFSAQQFPDLHSELNLSSLELGDSALYFCASSQGTGAGYTFGSGTRLTVV.